The 8 T cell receptor beta chains listed next were all sequenced from one sample in a study of CD8 T cells in ankylosing spondylitis. Using its own MiXCR run on the 5' RACE reads, TCRdb lists one record per CDR3 protein. This table has approximately 150,000 distinct CDR3 sequences, approximately 44% appearing once. The specimen sequenced was synovial fluid, either unsorted or a sorted T cell fraction (not recorded which). These receptors all stem from a male donor with ankylosing spondylitis.

This chain uses TRBV6-5 with TRBJ2-1, with D unresolved. CDR3 length: 13 residues. Germline values: CDR1 MNHEY, CDR2 SVGAGI. V was trimmed by 0 bases and J by 10 bases, leaving 10 bases between them. CDR3 DNA: TGTGCCAGCAGTTACTCGAAACAATGGGAGCAGTTCTTC. Translation: CASSYSKQWEQFF.

The rearrangement uses TRBV18 and TRBJ2-2; D gene uncertain. This CDR3 has 17 residues. Germline lookup yields CDR1 KGHSH and CDR2 LQKENI. The germline V and J ends were trimmed by 3 bases and 0 bases, with 14 bases remaining between them. The CDR3 DNA sequence: TGTGCCAGCTCACCTTCTCGTGGGCAGTCGAACACCGGGGAGCTGTTTTTT. Its protein product is CASSPSRGQSNTGELFF.

This clonotype was counted a few times. This chain joins TRBV12-3 or TRBV12-4 and TRBJ2-7; 11 bases match TRBD1. CDR3 length: 16 amino acids. The J segment lost 1 base and the V segment lost 3 bases, leaving 5 bases of the junction unmatched. The DNA of the CDR3 is TGTGCCAGCAGTTTGGCGGGACAGGGGGTATCCTACGAGCAGTACTTC. This encodes CASSLAGQGVSYEQYF.

The rearrangement uses TRBV20-1 and TRBJ2-1; TRBD2 agrees at 9 bases. V shed 6 bases and J 3 bases; nucleotides not matched to a gene: 3. This CDR3 region has 13 residues. Germline loops: CDR1 DFQATT, CDR2 SNEGSKA (reference sequence). CDR3 in DNA: TGCAGTGCGATAGCGGGAGTCTACAATGAGCAGTTCTTC. As protein: CSAIAGVYNEQFF.

CDR3 amino acids: CASSLEGPWSNQPQHF. The CDR3 DNA sequence: TGCGCCAGCAGCTTGGAAGGACCATGGAGCAATCAGCCCCAGCATTTT. The chain joins TRBV5-1 to TRBJ1-5; no reliable D call. The CDR3 has 16 amino acids. Trimming removed 0 bases from V and 1 base from J, with 11 bases in between. Germline V gene data show CDR1 as SGHRS and CDR2 as YFSETQ. Full variable domain (outside the CDR3, taken from reference TRBV5-1 and TRBJ1-5): KAGVTQTPRYLIKTRGQQVTLSCSPISGHRSVSWYQQTPGQGLQFLFEYFSETQRNKGNFPGRFSGRQFSNSRSEMNVSTLELGDSALYLCASSLEGPWSNQPQHFGDGTRLSIL.

The chain uses TRBV2 and TRBJ2-7, with D perhaps TRBD1 (6 bases). V was pared by 1 base and J by 3 bases, with 13 bases between. The germline V gene has CDR1 SNHLY and CDR2 FYNNEI. The CDR3 loop spans 15 amino acids. The CDR3 spells CASSEGSAGDYEQYF. The CDR3 DNA sequence: TGTGCCAGCAGTGAAGGTTCGGCAGGGGACTACGAGCAGTACTTC.

This chain joins TRBV9 and TRBJ2-7; a weak D match, TRBD1 (7 bases). The CDR3 is 17 residues long. The germline V and J ends were trimmed by 1 base and 2 bases, with 19 bases remaining between them. The V gene's germline CDR1 is SGDLS and CDR2 YYNGEE. CDR3 sequence reads: CASSVLRGPSVTYEQYF. The CDR3 nucleotides are TGTGCCAGCAGCGTACTGAGGGGGCCTAGCGTTACCTACGAGCAGTACTTC. The whole variable domain, remainder taken from reference TRBV9 and TRBJ2-7, is DSGVTQTPKHLITATGQRVTLRCSPRSGDLSVYWYQQSLDQGLQFLIQYYNGEERAKGNILERFSAQQFPDLHSELNLSSLELGDSALYFCASSVLRGPSVTYEQYFGPGTRLTVT.

The chain joins TRBV11-2 to TRBJ2-2; D is possibly TRBD1 or TRBD2 (5 bases each). Germline V lookup: CDR1 SGHAT, CDR2 FQNNGV. V was shortened by 7 bases and J by 0 bases, with 12 bases between the two germline ends. This CDR3 region has 15 residues. The CDR3 here is CASNIGGANTGELFF. For the CDR3, the DNA is TGTGCCAGCAACATTGGGGGAGCGAACACCGGGGAGCTGTTTTTT.